One sample yielded the 5 T cell receptor beta chains listed below, sequenced in a study of T cell changes during pregnancy in multiple sclerosis. The method was immunoSEQ multiplex PCR; TCRdb's version includes in-frame clones alone and lacks a portion of them. In the table there are 90,000 to 95,000 clones, approximately 92% of which are singletons. Source: peripheral blood, taken in the first trimester of pregnancy. Receptor source: a female donor with multiple sclerosis, enrolled in a pregnancy study.

The J gene is TRBJ2-1, the V gene TRBV14, with a possible D match to TRBD2 (5 bases). Germline CDR1 reads SGHDN; CDR2 reads FVKESK. Trimming took off 1 base at V and 9 bases at J, with 10 bases between the two ends. The CDR3 length is 13 residues. For the CDR3, the DNA is TGTGCCAGCAGCCAAGGACGAGGGAGTGAGCAGTTCTTC. This codes for CASSQGRGSEQFF.

The V and J genes are TRBV11-3 and TRBJ2-5, with 8 nucleotides matching TRBD1. The germline V gene has CDR1 SGHNT and CDR2 YENEEA. V shed 1 base and J 4 bases; nucleotides not matched to a gene: 2. The CDR3 contains 14 residues. This CDR3 reads CASSLGDRGETQYF. The CDR3 DNA is TGTGCCAGCAGCTTAGGAGACAGGGGAGAGACCCAGTACTTC. The variable domain in full, with the rest retrieved from reference TRBV11-3 and TRBJ2-5, is EAGVVQSPRYKIIEKKQPVAFWCNPISGHNTLYWYLQNLGQGPELLIRYENEEAVDDSQLPKDRFSAERLKGVDSTLKIQPAELGDSAVYLCASSLGDRGETQYFGPGTRLLVL.

This chain uses TRBV6-1 with TRBJ1-2; no clear D. CDR3 length: 15 residues. Trimming removed 2 bases from V and 2 bases from J, with 12 bases in between. Germline loops: CDR1 MNHNS, CDR2 SASEGT. The CDR3 nucleotides are TGTGCCAGCAGTGAATTAGTGTCGGGGAACTATGGCTACACCTTC. Translating it yields CASSELVSGNYGYTF.

The rearrangement links TRBV7-8 to TRBJ2-7, with 7 bases matching TRBD1. CDR3 size: 14 residues. The germline gives CDR1 SGHVS, CDR2 FQNEAQ. The V gene end was trimmed by 5 bases and the J gene end by 5 bases; junction bases not matched to a gene: 9. CDR3 bases: TGTGCCAGCAGCCCCGGGACAGCCTACCACGAGCAGTACTTC. Translated, it gives CASSPGTAYHEQYF.

The V call is TRBV6-6, the J call TRBJ2-7; 7 positions agree with TRBD2. The CDR3 has 12 residues. The germline gives CDR1 MNHNY, CDR2 SVGAGI (reference sequence). CDR3 sequence (DNA): TGTGGCGCAGCGGGATTAGGCTACGAGCAGTACTTC. Its translation is CGAAGLGYEQYF.